This section outlines one T cell receptor (beta chain) sequence together with its context. The antigen is unknown. The sample belongs to a study of monozygotic twins with inflammatory bowel disease. Across eight separate reactions for each sample, cDNA was made. TCRdb re-analyzed the 5' RACE reads; it lists each CDR3 protein once, without DNA. The table lists some 450,000 distinct CDR3 sequences. General study results and limits: Healthy co-twins had higher TCRbeta inverse Simpson diversity than their IBD twins.

The germline V gene has CDR1 DFQATT and CDR2 SNEGSKA (reference sequence). This CDR3 spans 14 amino acids. This sequence joins TRBV20-1 and TRBJ2-1; absent DNA, TCRdb's TRBD1 call cannot be checked. Sequenced: blood. This clonotype was obtained from a human donor with ulcerative colitis or Crohn's disease, or a healthy co-twin of an affected twin (not recorded which). The CDR3 here is CSAPGRGHYNEQFF.